This TCR beta chain was sequenced during a study of early T cells in non-severe SARS-CoV-2 infection. This CDR3 comprises 14 residues. The germline V gene has CDR1 SSHAT and CDR2 FNYEAQ (reference sequence). V lost 1 base to trimming and J lost 0 bases, with 5 bases between them. TCRdb reprocessed the 5' RACE reads with MiXCR, giving one entry per CDR3 protein. The sample has 84,000 or so distinct CDR3 sequences; 14% are singletons. At least ten counts were recorded for this clonotype. The receptor was isolated from an adult who was a healthcare worker with PCR-confirmed SARS-CoV-2 infection or an uninfected control (not recorded which). The chain is built from TRBV7-7 and TRBJ2-3, with D unclear. The source material was whole blood. Written as DNA, the CDR3 is TGTGCCAGCAGCTTAGACACTAGCACAGATACGCAGTATTTT. Its translation is CASSLDTSTDTQYF. Filled out from reference TRBV7-7 and TRBJ2-3, the complete variable domain reads GAGVSQSPRYKVTKRGQDVTLRCDPISSHATLYWYQQALGQGPEFLTYFNYEAQPDKSGLPSDRFSAERPEGSISTLTIQRTEQRDSAMYRCASSLDTSTDTQYFGPGTRLTVL.